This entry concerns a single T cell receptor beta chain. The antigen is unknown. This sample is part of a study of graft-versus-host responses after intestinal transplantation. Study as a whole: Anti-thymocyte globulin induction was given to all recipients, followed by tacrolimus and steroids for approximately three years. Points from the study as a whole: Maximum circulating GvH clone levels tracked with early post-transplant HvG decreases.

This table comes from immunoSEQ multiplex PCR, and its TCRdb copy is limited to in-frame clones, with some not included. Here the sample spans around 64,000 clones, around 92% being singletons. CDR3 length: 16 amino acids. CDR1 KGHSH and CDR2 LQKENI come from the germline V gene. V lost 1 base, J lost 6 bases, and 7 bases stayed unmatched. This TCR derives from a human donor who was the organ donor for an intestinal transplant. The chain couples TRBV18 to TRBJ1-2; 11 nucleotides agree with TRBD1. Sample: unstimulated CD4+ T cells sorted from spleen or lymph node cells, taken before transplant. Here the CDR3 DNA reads TGTGCCAGCTCACCACTCCTTCCGGGACAGGGGGATGGCTACACCTTC. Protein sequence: CASSPLLPGQGDGYTF.